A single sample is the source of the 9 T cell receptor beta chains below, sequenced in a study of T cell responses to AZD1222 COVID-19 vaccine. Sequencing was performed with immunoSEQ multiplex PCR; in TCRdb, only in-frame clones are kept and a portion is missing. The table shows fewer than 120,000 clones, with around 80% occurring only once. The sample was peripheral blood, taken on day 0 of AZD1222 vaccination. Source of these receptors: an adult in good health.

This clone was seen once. Here the CDR3 DNA reads TGCGCCAGCAGCCAATTAAAGGGGGGGTATTTCCCCGGGGAGCTGTTTTTT. Translated: CASSQLKGGYFPGELFF. The chain couples TRBV4-3 to TRBJ2-2; a possible D gene is TRBD2 (7 bases). V shed 2 bases and J shed 6 bases, with 19 bases lying between them. The CDR3 covers 17 residues. Germline CDR1 LGHNA, CDR2 YSLEER.

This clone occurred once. CDR3 sequence reads: CASSTQGSYEQYF. For the CDR3, the DNA is TGCGCCAGCAGCACACAGGGGTCCTACGAGCAGTACTTC. This chain joins TRBV5-1 and TRBJ2-7, with 7 bases matching TRBD1. This CDR3 has 13 residues. The V and J ends lost 4 bases and 1 base, in that order; junction bases with no gene match: 2. CDR1 SGHRS and CDR2 YFSETQ come from the germline V gene.

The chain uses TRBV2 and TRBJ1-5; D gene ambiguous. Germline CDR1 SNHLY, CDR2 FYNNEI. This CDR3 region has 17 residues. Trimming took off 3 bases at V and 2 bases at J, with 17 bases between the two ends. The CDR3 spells CASSDSKILQGNQPQHF. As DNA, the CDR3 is TGTGCCAGCAGTGACTCCAAAATTCTACAAGGCAATCAGCCCCAGCATTTT. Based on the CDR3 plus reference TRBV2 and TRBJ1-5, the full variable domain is EPEVTQTPSHQVTQMGQEVILRCVPISNHLYFYWYRQILGQKVEFLVSFYNNEISEKSEIFDDQFSVERPDGSNFTLKIRSTKLEDSAMYFCASSDSKILQGNQPQHFGDGTRLSIL.

CDR3 DNA: TGTGCCAGTACGGTGGGAACTCGCACCGGGGAGCTGTTTTTT. This gives the protein CASTVGTRTGELFF. This chain links TRBV19 with TRBJ2-2; D ambiguous. Trimming pared 7 bases from V and 4 bases from J, leaving 13 bases between. Germline assignment: CDR1 LNHDA and CDR2 SQIVND (reference sequence). This CDR3 contains 14 residues.

The CDR3 here is CASSIQGAGTTEAFF. CDR3 DNA sequence: TGTGCCAGCAGCATACAGGGGGCTGGGACCACTGAAGCTTTCTTT. The chain joins TRBV6-5 to TRBJ1-1, with 9 bases matching TRBD1. The V gene end was trimmed by 6 bases and the J gene end by 4 bases; junction bases not matched to a gene: 9. Germline-derived CDR1 and CDR2 are MNHEY and SVGAGI. CDR3 length equals 15 residues.

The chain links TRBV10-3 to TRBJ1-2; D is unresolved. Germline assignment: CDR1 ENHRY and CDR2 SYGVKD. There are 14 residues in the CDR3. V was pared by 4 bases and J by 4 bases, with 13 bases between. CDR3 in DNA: TGTGCCATCAGTGCTGGCCGGGCCGTCTATGGCTACACCTTC. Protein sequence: CAISAGRAVYGYTF.

This CDR3 is CASSQAWGNQPQHF. DNA for the CDR3: TGTGCCAGCAGCCAGGCATGGGGCAATCAGCCCCAGCATTTT. V gene TRBV3-1 (or the pseudogene TRBV3-2) combines with J gene TRBJ1-5; D is unresolved. CDR3 length: 14 residues. Trimming took 3 bases from V and 2 from J, leaving 8 bases between them. CDR1 and CDR2 from the germline V gene are LGHDT and YNNKEL (reference sequence).

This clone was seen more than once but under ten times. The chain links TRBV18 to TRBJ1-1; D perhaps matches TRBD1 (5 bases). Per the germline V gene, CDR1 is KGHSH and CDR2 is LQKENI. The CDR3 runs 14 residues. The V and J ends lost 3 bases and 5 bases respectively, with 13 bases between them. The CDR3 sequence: CASSPGPQGTEAFF. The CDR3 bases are TGTGCCAGCTCACCGGGACCGCAAGGGACTGAAGCTTTCTTT. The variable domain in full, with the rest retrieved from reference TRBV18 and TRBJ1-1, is NAGVMQNPRHLVRRRGQEARLRCSPMKGHSHVYWYRQLPEEGLKFMVYLQKENIIDESGMPKERFSAEFPKEGPSILRIQQVVRGDSAAYFCASSPGPQGTEAFFGQGTRLTVV.

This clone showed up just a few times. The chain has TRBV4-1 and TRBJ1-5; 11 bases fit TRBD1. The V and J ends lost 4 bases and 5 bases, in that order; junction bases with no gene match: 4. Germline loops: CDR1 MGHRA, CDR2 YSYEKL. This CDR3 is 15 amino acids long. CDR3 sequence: CASSPGQGVYQPQHF. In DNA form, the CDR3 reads TGCGCCAGCAGCCCGGGACAGGGGGTCTATCAGCCCCAGCATTTT.